These 23 T cell receptor beta chains were all obtained from the same sample, sequenced in a study of T cells after yellow fever vaccination. Using its own MiXCR run on the 5' RACE reads, TCRdb lists one record per CDR3 protein. The sample consists of hundreds of thousands of distinct CDR3 sequences, about 12% of them appearing once. This sample comprised PBMCs, obtained on the day of the yellow fever booster vaccination. The source is a man aged 25-40 years who received the YFV17D yellow fever vaccine.

The chain recombines TRBV7-9 with TRBJ1-1, with 9 bases that match TRBD1. With 5 bases clipped from V and 7 bases from J, the junction kept 5 bases outside the gene matches. This CDR3 has 13 amino acids. Germline CDR1 reads SEHNR; CDR2 reads FQNEAQ (reference sequence). CDR3 sequence (DNA): TGTGCCAGCAGCCAACAGGGGGCTAGTGAAGCTTTCTTT. Amino acids: CASSQQGASEAFF.

In its sample, this clonotype was seen a few times. The chain has TRBV5-1 and TRBJ2-1, with 11 bases aligning to TRBD2. Germline lookup yields CDR1 SGHRS and CDR2 YFSETQ. This CDR3 has 14 amino acids. With 0 bases clipped from V and 10 bases from J, the junction kept 3 bases outside the gene matches. The CDR3 protein is CASSLDSGRGEQFF. The CDR3 DNA sequence: TGCGCCAGCAGCTTGGATAGCGGGAGGGGCGAGCAGTTCTTC.

The rearrangement joins TRBV12-3 or TRBV12-4 to TRBJ2-3; D is possibly TRBD1 (6 bases). The V gene lost 5 bases and the J gene lost 2 bases, with 11 bases spanning the gap. CDR3 length: 14 amino acids. This CDR3 is CASSADSNTDTQYF. The CDR3 DNA follows: TGTGCCAGCAGTGCGGACAGTAACACAGATACGCAGTATTTT.

V and J are TRBV19 and TRBJ2-3; a possible D gene is TRBD2 (5 bases). Trimming shortened V by 1 base and J by 0 bases, and 14 bases separated the two germline ends. Germline loops: CDR1 LNHDA, CDR2 SQIVND (reference sequence). This CDR3 has 17 residues. CDR3 nucleotide sequence: TGTGCCAGTAGTATAGTTTCTGGACTCTCTAGCACAGATACGCAGTATTTT. It encodes CASSIVSGLSSTDTQYF.

The chain recombines TRBV20-1 with TRBJ2-3; TRBD2 matches 9 bases. Germline trimming cut 3 bases from V and 6 bases from J; bases unmatched to any gene: 7. From germline, CDR1 is DFQATT and CDR2 SNEGSKA (reference sequence). The CDR3 covers 14 residues. CDR3: CSARSSGAGDTQYF. The CDR3 DNA reads as TGCAGTGCTAGGTCTAGCGGGGCCGGGGATACGCAGTATTTT.

This chain uses TRBV5-1 with TRBJ2-7; D not resolved. The V gene lost 0 bases and the J gene lost 1 base, with 5 bases spanning the gap. In germline, CDR1 is SGHRS, CDR2 YFSETQ. There are 13 residues in the CDR3. The CDR3 sequence is CASSLGMSYEQYF. The CDR3, as DNA: TGCGCCAGCAGCTTGGGTATGTCCTACGAGCAGTACTTC.

This clonotype occurred a few times. The chain employs TRBV6-2 or TRBV6-3 and TRBJ1-1; D is ambiguous. V lost 1 base and J lost 0, with 12 bases in between. Germline-derived CDR1 and CDR2 are MNHEY and SVGEGT. The CDR3 length is 16 residues. The CDR3 region is CASSYLFGEMNTEAFF. CDR3 nucleotide sequence: TGTGCCAGCAGTTACTTGTTCGGCGAAATGAACACTGAAGCTTTCTTT.

This clonotype was detected only a few times. The rearrangement joins TRBV6-1 to TRBJ1-2, with D perhaps matching TRBD1 (6 bases). With 7 bases removed from V and 4 bases from J, the gap between germline ends came to 13 bases. The CDR3 has 13 residues. In germline, CDR1 is MNHNS, CDR2 SASEGT. DNA for the CDR3: TGTGCCAGCAAATCGGGACAATCCTATGGCTACACCTTC. Its translation: CASKSGQSYGYTF.

The rearrangement joins TRBV10-3 to TRBJ2-1; 7 bases are a match to TRBD2. Trimming at V came to 0 bases and at J to 4 bases, leaving 9 bases not matched to a gene. Per germline, CDR1 ENHRY and CDR2 SYGVKD. The CDR3 loop spans 17 amino acids. The CDR3 nucleotides read TGTGCCATCAGTGAGTCGTTCCGGACTAGACTATACAATGAGCAGTTCTTC. Translation gives CAISESFRTRLYNEQFF.

This clonotype was detected many times. This rearrangement joins TRBV20-1 to TRBJ2-5; 7 positions match TRBD1. Per the germline V gene, CDR1 is DFQATT and CDR2 is SNEGSKA (reference sequence). CDR3 length: 12 amino acids. The CDR3 protein is CSARDSGETQYF. DNA for the CDR3: TGCAGCGCCCGGGACAGCGGTGAGACCCAGTACTTC.

In nucleotides, the CDR3 is TGCAGTGCAACCGGGACTAGCGGGAGTGAGACCCAGTACTTC. Translating gives CSATGTSGSETQYF. This chain joins TRBV20-1 and TRBJ2-5; 14 nucleotides align to TRBD2. The CDR3 is made up of 14 amino acids. Germline V gene lookup returns CDR1 DFQATT and CDR2 SNEGSKA (reference sequence). The ends lost 6 bases at V and 5 bases at J; junction bases unmatched: 5.

CDR3 in amino acids: CASIGGNTQYF. CDR3 bases: TGTGCCAGCATAGGAGGAAATACGCAGTATTTT. The V call is TRBV6-2 or TRBV6-3, the J call TRBJ2-3; D perhaps matches TRBD2 (5 bases). The germline gives CDR1 MNHEY, CDR2 SVGEGT. The CDR3 has 11 residues. V was pared by 7 bases and J by 7 bases, with 9 bases between.

This clonotype was counted a few times. The chain joins TRBV7-2 to TRBJ1-2; 9 bases are a match to TRBD1. The length of the CDR3 is 15 residues. V was clipped by 1 base and J by 8 bases; unmatched bases: 8. Germline V gives CDR1 SGHTA, CDR2 FQGNSA. The CDR3 bases are TGTGCCAGCAGCTTAGTCACAGGGGGCGGAATGGGCTACACCTTC. Its translation: CASSLVTGGGMGYTF.

The chain employs TRBV18 and TRBJ1-1; 8 bases match TRBD1. Germline-derived CDR1 and CDR2 are KGHSH and LQKENI. This CDR3 has 13 amino acids. V gave up 0 bases and J gave up 8 bases; unmatched junction bases: 2. CDR3 region: CASSPPRTGEAFF. Written as DNA, the CDR3 is TGTGCCAGCTCACCACCGAGGACAGGGGAAGCTTTCTTT.

Only a few counts were recorded for this clonotype. The chain links TRBV7-9 to TRBJ2-1, with D uncertain. Trimming took off 1 base at V and 10 bases at J, with 8 bases between the two ends. CDR1 is SEHNR, CDR2 FQNEAQ, per germline (reference sequence). The CDR3 consists of 12 residues. As DNA, the CDR3 is TGTGCCAGCAGCTTAGATCCCTGGGAGCAGTTCTTC. Protein: CASSLDPWEQFF.

This chain connects TRBV20-1 to TRBJ2-7; 7 bases match TRBD1. This CDR3 has 14 residues. J was trimmed by 3 bases and V by 1 base; bases with no gene match: 6. Per the germline V gene, CDR1 is DFQATT and CDR2 is SNEGSKA (reference sequence). The CDR3 coding sequence is TGCAGTGCTAGAGGAGGGGACAGTTACTACGAGCAGTACTTC. It encodes CSARGGDSYYEQYF.

This clonotype was detected a few times. The chain joins TRBV7-3 to TRBJ2-7; 9 nucleotides align to TRBD2. Germline V gives CDR1 SGHTA, CDR2 FQGTGA. J was trimmed by 5 bases and V by 0 bases; bases with no gene match: 11. This CDR3 comprises 17 residues. CDR3 amino acids: CASSLTGGAGGANEQYF. The CDR3 bases are TGTGCCAGCAGCTTAACGGGGGGAGCGGGAGGAGCGAACGAGCAGTACTTC.

This clonotype was detected ten times or more. This chain joins TRBV18 and TRBJ2-5; no firm D call. V was shortened by 6 bases and J by 2 bases, with 16 bases between the two germline ends. The length of the CDR3 is 15 residues. Germline lookup yields CDR1 KGHSH and CDR2 LQKENI. The CDR3 sequence: CASSIQGGPQETQYF. CDR3 DNA sequence: TGTGCCAGCTCCATCCAAGGCGGCCCTCAAGAGACCCAGTACTTC.

The chain recombines TRBV12-3 or TRBV12-4 with TRBJ1-1, with D hard to call. The V gene lost 3 bases and the J gene lost 6 bases, with 14 bases spanning the gap. The CDR3 length is 14 residues. CDR3 nucleotides: TGTGCCAGCAGTTTTAGCATTTTAACGCCTGAAGCTTTCTTT. This encodes CASSFSILTPEAFF.

The chain carries TRBV7-9 and TRBJ2-7; 7 positions agree with TRBD2. In germline, CDR1 is SEHNR, CDR2 FQNEAQ (reference sequence). V gave up 8 bases and J gave up 2 bases; unmatched junction bases: 3. The CDR3 length is 12 residues. In DNA form, the CDR3 reads TGTGCCAGCGGGGACTATACCTACGAGCAGTACTTC. It encodes CASGDYTYEQYF. The whole variable domain, filled in from reference TRBV7-9 and TRBJ2-7, reads DTGVSQNPRHKITKRGQNVTFRCDPISEHNRLYWYRQTLGQGPEFLTYFQNEAQLEKSRLLSDRFSAERPKGSFSTLEIQRTEQGDSAMYLCASGDYTYEQYFGPGTRLTVT.

This clonotype appeared a few times. The rearrangement joins TRBV29-1 to TRBJ1-1; 8 bases are a match to TRBD1. This CDR3 is 13 amino acids long. From germline, CDR1 is SQVTM and CDR2 ANQGSEA. Unmatched junction bases numbered 5, after V lost 4 bases and J lost 4 bases. The CDR3, as DNA: TGCAGCGTTGCGGACAGGGTGGGCACTGAAGCTTTCTTT. Protein product: CSVADRVGTEAFF.

The sample holds many counts of this clonotype. This rearrangement joins TRBV29-1 to TRBJ2-5, with TRBD2 identical over 7 bases. Germline CDR1 SQVTM, CDR2 ANQGSEA. V trimming: 4 bases; J trimming: 7 bases; junction bases outside the gene matches: 15. The CDR3 loop spans 15 amino acids. CDR3 sequence: CSVVGGDYPPSTQYF. The CDR3 DNA follows: TGCAGCGTTGTGGGAGGGGATTACCCTCCTTCGACCCAGTACTTC. Complete variable domain (other parts from reference TRBV29-1 and TRBJ2-5): SAVISQKPSRDICQRGTSLTIQCQVDSQVTMMFWYRQQPGQSLTLIATANQGSEATYESGFVIDKFPISRPNLTFSTLTVSNMSPEDSSIYLCSVVGGDYPPSTQYFGPGTRLLVL.

This clonotype was counted a few times. The chain combines TRBV7-9 with TRBJ1-6; 7 bases align to TRBD1. Germline values: CDR1 SEHNR, CDR2 FQNEAQ (reference sequence). Trimming removed 5 bases from V and 8 bases from J; junction bases left unmatched: 12. The CDR3 is 16 amino acids. The CDR3 loop is CASSIEYDRADSPLHF. The CDR3 DNA follows: TGTGCCAGCAGCATCGAATACGACAGGGCCGATTCACCCCTCCACTTT.